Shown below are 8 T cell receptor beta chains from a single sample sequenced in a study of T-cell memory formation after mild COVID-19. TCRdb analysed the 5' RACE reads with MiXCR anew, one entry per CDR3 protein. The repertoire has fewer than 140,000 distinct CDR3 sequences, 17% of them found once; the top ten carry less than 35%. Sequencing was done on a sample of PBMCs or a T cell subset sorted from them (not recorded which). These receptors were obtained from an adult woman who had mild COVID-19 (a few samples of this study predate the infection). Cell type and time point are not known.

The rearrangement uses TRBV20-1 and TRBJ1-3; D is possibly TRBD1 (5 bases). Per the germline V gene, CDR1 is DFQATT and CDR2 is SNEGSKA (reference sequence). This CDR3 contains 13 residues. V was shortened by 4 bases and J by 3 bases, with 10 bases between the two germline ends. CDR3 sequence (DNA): TGCAGTGCTATGGGGCTCGGTGGAAACACCATATATTTT. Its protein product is CSAMGLGGNTIYF.

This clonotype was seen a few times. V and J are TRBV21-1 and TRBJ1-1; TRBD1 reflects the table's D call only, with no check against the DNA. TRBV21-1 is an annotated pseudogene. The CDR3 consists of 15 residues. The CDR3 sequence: CASSKARGGNTEAFF. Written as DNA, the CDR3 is TGTGCCAGCAGCAAAGCGCGAGGGGGGAACACTGAAGCTTTCTTT.

Here the CDR3 DNA reads TGTGCCAGCAGCTTAGCTTGGGGGAGCAGGGTGGATGGCTACACCTTC. Residues: CASSLAWGSRVDGYTF. The rearrangement joins TRBV7-2 to TRBJ1-2, with D maybe TRBD1 (5 bases). Germline V gene lookup returns CDR1 SGHTA and CDR2 FQGNSA. CDR3 length equals 16 residues. Trimming took off 0 bases at V and 6 bases at J, with 17 bases between the two ends.

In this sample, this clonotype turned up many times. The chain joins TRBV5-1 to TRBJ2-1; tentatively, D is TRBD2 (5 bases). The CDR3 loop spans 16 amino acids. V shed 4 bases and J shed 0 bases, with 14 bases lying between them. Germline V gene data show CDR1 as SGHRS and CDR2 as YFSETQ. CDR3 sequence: CASSPSGDHSYNEQFF. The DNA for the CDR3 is TGCGCCAGCAGCCCCAGCGGTGACCACTCCTACAATGAGCAGTTCTTC.

The CDR3 loop is CASSPQDGGLVGEQYF. CDR3 nucleotide sequence: TGTGCCAGCAGCCCCCAGGACGGGGGGCTTGTCGGGGAGCAGTACTTC. This chain uses TRBV12-3 or TRBV12-4 with TRBJ2-7; TRBD2 might be the D (7 bases). Deletions cut 6 bases from V and 7 bases from J, with 25 bases between. The CDR3 covers 16 residues.

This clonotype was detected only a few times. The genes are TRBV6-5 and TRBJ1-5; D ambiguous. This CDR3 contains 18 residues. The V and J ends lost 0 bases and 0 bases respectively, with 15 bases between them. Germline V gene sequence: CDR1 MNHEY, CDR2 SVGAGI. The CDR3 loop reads CASSYSTPIPDSNQPQHF. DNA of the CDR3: TGTGCCAGCAGTTACTCGACGCCCATCCCGGATAGCAATCAGCCCCAGCATTTT.

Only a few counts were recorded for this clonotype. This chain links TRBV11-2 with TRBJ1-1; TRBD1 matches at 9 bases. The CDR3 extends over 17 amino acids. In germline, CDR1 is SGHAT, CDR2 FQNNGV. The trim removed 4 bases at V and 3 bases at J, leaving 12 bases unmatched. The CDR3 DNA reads TGTGCCAGCAGCTCCCCCGACAGGGGGATACGGGACACTGAAGCTTTCTTT. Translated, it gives CASSSPDRGIRDTEAFF. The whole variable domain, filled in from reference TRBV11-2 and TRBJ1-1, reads EAGVAQSPRYKIIEKRQSVAFWCNPISGHATLYWYQQILGQGPKLLIQFQNNGVVDDSQLPKDRFSAERLKGVDSTLKIQPAKLEDSAVYLCASSSPDRGIRDTEAFFGQGTRLTVV.

The DNA of the CDR3 is TGCAGCGTTGAAGTCCTGGACAGGGTTTACTATGGCTACACCTTC. This sequence encodes CSVEVLDRVYYGYTF. The rearrangement joins TRBV29-1 to TRBJ1-2; 8 bases are shared with TRBD1. This CDR3 is built from 15 residues. Germline loops: CDR1 SQVTM, CDR2 ANQGSEA. V lost 1 base and J lost 3; bases outside the gene matches: 7.